This TCR beta chain was found in a study of post-analysis software for immune sequencing data. Findings of the study overall: By F measure, strong co-clustering occurred among samples prepared in the same batch. TRBV5-6, TRBV5-1 and TRBV20-1 were among 4 or 5 TRBV segments more frequent in patients than controls.

On this clonotype itself: Its antigen is not identified.

Incorporated into the TCR beta cDNA libraries were unique molecular identifiers, which served to reduce PCR and sequencing biases. Out of roughly 1 to 11 million T cells, roughly 0.5 million cDNA molecules were generated. TCRdb reprocessed the PCR reads via MiXCR and lists one record per CDR3 protein. The repertoire holds roughly 400,000 distinct CDR3 sequences, with 39% as singletons. From germline, CDR1 is LGHNA and CDR2 YSLEER. CDR3 length: 14 residues. Trimming left V 4 bases short and J 0 bases short, with 7 bases between. Sequenced material: blood. V usage is TRBV4-3 and J usage is TRBJ1-5; D is uncertain. This TCR was sampled from a girl aged 2 to 9 with multiple sclerosis. Here the CDR3 DNA reads TGCGCCAGCAGCCGCCATTTTAGCAATCAGCCCCAGCATTTT. It encodes CASSRHFSNQPQHF.